This TCR beta chain was observed in a study of blood T cell repertoires in COVID-19. Study-wide background: The cDNA or gDNA used as material had been derived from T cells, B-cell-depleted T cells, or PBMCs.

Clones were read by immunoSEQ multiplex PCR, and TCRdb kept only the in-frame ones, dropping some. This sample has 160,000 or so clones, with around 80% found just once. Donors were grouped by their self-reported clinical history. The CDR3 has 12 residues. Germline values: CDR1 LNHDA, CDR2 SQIVND (reference sequence). With 10 bases removed from V and 5 bases from J, the gap between germline ends came to 14 bases. This sequence was found in a man in his forties or fifties who had recovered from COVID-19. Input material: PBMCs or T cells enriched from blood (not recorded which). J is TRBJ2-5 and V is TRBV19, with D possibly being TRBD2 (6 bases). The CDR3 region has the DNA TGTGCCACCCAGTCGGAGGGGGAGACCCAGTACTTC. Protein sequence: CATQSEGETQYF.